This T cell receptor (beta chain) was identified during a study of OX40 agonist ivuxolimab in advanced cancers. Study context: Ivuxolimab is a fully human IgG2 antibody that activates OX40 (CD134). Anti-PD-1, anti-PD-L1 or anti-CTLA-4 therapy given earlier was allowed, and 40% had some.

Some clones are missing from TCRdb's copy, which holds only in-frame ones; the method was immunoSEQ multiplex PCR. The sample includes about 37,000 clones, roughly 90% of them seen just once. Germline V lookup: CDR1 MNHEY, CDR2 SMNVEV (reference sequence). The CDR3 sequence is 14 residues long. V was cut by 2 bases and J by 3 bases, with 11 bases left in between. The V and J genes are TRBV27 and TRBJ2-7; D call uncertain. This material consisted of CD4+ or CD8+ T cells sorted from blood, taken in a trial of the OX40 agonist ivuxolimab. The clonotype was recovered from an adult with an advanced solid tumor such as melanoma, head and neck, liver or kidney cancer. CDR3 coding DNA: TGTGCCAGCAGTTTAAGTGTGAAAGGCTACGAGCAGTACTTC. Translating gives CASSLSVKGYEQYF.